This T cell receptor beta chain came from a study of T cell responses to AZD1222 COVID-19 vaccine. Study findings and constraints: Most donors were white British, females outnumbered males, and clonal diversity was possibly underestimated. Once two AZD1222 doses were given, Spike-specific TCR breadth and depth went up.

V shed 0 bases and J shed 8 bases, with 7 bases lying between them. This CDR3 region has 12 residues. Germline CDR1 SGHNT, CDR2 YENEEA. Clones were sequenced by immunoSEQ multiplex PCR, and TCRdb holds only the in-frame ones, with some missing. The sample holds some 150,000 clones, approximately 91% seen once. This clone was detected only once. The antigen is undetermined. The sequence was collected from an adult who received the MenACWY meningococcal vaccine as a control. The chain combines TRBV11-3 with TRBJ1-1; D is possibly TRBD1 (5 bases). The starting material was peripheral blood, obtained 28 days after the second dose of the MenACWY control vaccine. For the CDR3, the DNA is TGTGCCAGCAGCTTAGACGGGGGAGAAGCTTTCTTT. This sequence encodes CASSLDGGEAFF. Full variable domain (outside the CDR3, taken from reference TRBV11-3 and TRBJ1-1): EAGVVQSPRYKIIEKKQPVAFWCNPISGHNTLYWYLQNLGQGPELLIRYENEEAVDDSQLPKDRFSAERLKGVDSTLKIQPAELGDSAVYLCASSLDGGEAFFGQGTRLTVV.